A single sample gave rise to the 12 T cell receptor beta chains below, sequenced in a study of T-cell memory formation after mild COVID-19. MiXCR was run by TCRdb on the 5' RACE reads, yielding one entry per CDR3 protein. The table includes fewer than 350,000 distinct CDR3 sequences, approximately 8.4% detected once. Specimen: PBMCs or a T cell subset sorted from them (not recorded which). The receptors come from a young man who had mild COVID-19 (a few samples of this study predate the infection). Cell type and time point are not known.

The sample holds a few counts of this clonotype. The chain employs TRBV7-2 and TRBJ2-7; 8 nucleotides match TRBD1. After removal of 4 bases from V and 2 bases from J, the junction contained 4 bases not matched to a gene. The CDR3 sequence is 14 residues long. Per the germline V gene, CDR1 is SGHTA and CDR2 is FQGNSA. CDR3 in amino acids: CASSYGTGPYEQYF. The CDR3 DNA follows: TGTGCCAGCAGCTACGGGACAGGACCCTACGAGCAGTACTTC.

The sample holds a few counts of this clonotype. V is TRBV9 and J is TRBJ1-1; a weak D match, TRBD1 (5 bases). The CDR3 is 13 residues long. The germline CDR1 and CDR2 sequences are SGDLS and YYNGEE. V lost 3 bases and J lost 3, with 9 bases in between. In nucleotides, the CDR3 is TGTGCCAGCAGCGCGGACACGGACACTGAAGCTTTCTTT. It translates to CASSADTDTEAFF. The full variable domain, in which reference TRBV9 and TRBJ1-1 provide the parts outside the CDR3, is DSGVTQTPKHLITATGQRVTLRCSPRSGDLSVYWYQQSLDQGLQFLIQYYNGEERAKGNILERFSAQQFPDLHSELNLSSLELGDSALYFCASSADTDTEAFFGQGTRLTVV.

In this sample, this clonotype turned up once. The rearrangement uses TRBV10-1 and TRBJ2-1; 11 nucleotides agree with TRBD1. From germline, CDR1 is WNHNN and CDR2 SYGVQD (reference sequence). V lost 4 bases, J lost 1 base, and 3 bases stayed unmatched. The CDR3 loop spans 16 amino acids. CDR3: CASSGGTGGSYNEQFF. The CDR3 DNA is TGCGCCAGCAGTGGAGGGACAGGGGGTTCCTACAATGAGCAGTTCTTC.

The rearrangement joins TRBV27 to TRBJ1-1; D possibly corresponds to TRBD1 (6 bases). Germline CDR1 and CDR2: MNHEY and SMNVEV (reference sequence). Trimming left V 9 bases short and J 6 bases short, with 17 bases between. The CDR3 sequence is 13 residues long. The CDR3 loop is CASYRANGAEAFF. The CDR3 nucleotides are TGTGCCAGTTACAGGGCGAACGGCGCTGAAGCTTTCTTT.

This clonotype came up a few times. The CDR3 sequence: CASSINPGGDTEAFF. The CDR3 coding sequence is TGTGCCAGTAGTATAAATCCGGGAGGGGACACTGAAGCTTTCTTT. The chain recombines TRBV19 with TRBJ1-1; possible D gene TRBD1, 5 bases. Per germline, CDR1 LNHDA and CDR2 SQIVND (reference sequence). This CDR3 spans 15 amino acids. The V end lost 2 bases, the J end lost 3 bases, and 13 bases lay between the germline ends.

This clonotype was seen more than once but under ten times. V and J are TRBV7-9 and TRBJ1-1; D call uncertain. Germline V gene lookup returns CDR1 SEHNR and CDR2 FQNEAQ (reference sequence). V shed 11 bases and J shed 0 bases, with 19 bases lying between them. The CDR3 runs 15 residues. The CDR3 region is CASSWGGHMNTEAFF. The CDR3 DNA reads TGTGCCTCCTCGTGGGGTGGTCACATGAACACTGAAGCTTTCTTT.

This clonotype was detected ten times or more. This chain joins TRBV20-1 and TRBJ2-1, with 10 bases identical to TRBD1. The germline CDR1 and CDR2 sequences are DFQATT and SNEGSKA (reference sequence). With 6 bases clipped from V and 10 bases from J, the junction kept 9 bases outside the gene matches. CDR3 length: 13 amino acids. CDR3 loop: CSAPRDRGGEQFF. CDR3 nucleotides: TGCAGTGCGCCAAGGGACAGGGGTGGAGAGCAGTTCTTC.

The rearrangement uses TRBV7-2 and TRBJ2-4; D is tentatively TRBD1 or TRBD2 (5 bases each). Germline CDR1 SGHTA, CDR2 FQGNSA. CDR3 size: 13 residues. The V end was cut by 2 bases, the J end by 5 bases, with 7 bases between. The CDR3 loop is CASSLRGENIQYF. The CDR3 DNA reads TGTGCCAGCAGCTTAAGAGGGGAAAACATTCAGTACTTC.

This clonotype was recorded a few times. The chain links TRBV12-3 or TRBV12-4 to TRBJ1-5; D uncertain. The CDR3 covers 11 residues. The germline V and J ends were trimmed by 4 bases and 5 bases, with 3 bases remaining between them. CDR3 amino acids: CASSSDQPQHF. In DNA, the CDR3 is TGTGCCAGCAGTTCAGATCAGCCCCAGCATTTT.

In regard to this clonotype: A much more abundant neighbour one base away suggests this may be a read error. The chain links TRBV20-1 to TRBJ2-5; D remains ambiguous. The CDR3 has 12 residues. Germline V gene sequence: CDR1 DFQATT, CDR2 SNEGSKA (reference sequence). Trimming took off 8 bases at V and 4 bases at J, with 14 bases between the two ends. CDR3 protein: CSHKAPRETQYF. The CDR3, as DNA: TGCAGTCACAAAGCTCCTAGAGAGACCCAGTACTTC.

Comment on this clonotype: No conserved phenylalanine or tryptophan is present at the end of the CDR3, so a read error is the likely explanation. The J gene is TRBJ1-2, the V gene TRBV7-3; 8 bases match TRBD1. The V gene end was trimmed by 5 bases and the J gene end by 8 bases; junction bases not matched to a gene: 4. The CDR3 has 12 amino acids. Germline V lookup: CDR1 SGHTA, CDR2 FQGTGA. As DNA, the CDR3 is TGTGCCAGCAGCACCGGGACAGGAGGCTACACCTTA. Its translation: CASSTGTGGYTL.

This clonotype was seen more than once but under ten times. The chain links TRBV29-1 to TRBJ1-1, with a weak D call TRBD1 (6 bases). V was trimmed by 8 bases and J by 1 base, leaving 20 bases between them. The germline V gene encodes CDR1 SQVTM and CDR2 ANQGSEA. This CDR3 spans 15 amino acids. CDR3 region: CSTQPRGAGNTEAFF. CDR3 DNA sequence: TGCAGCACCCAACCCAGGGGAGCGGGGAACACTGAAGCTTTCTTT.